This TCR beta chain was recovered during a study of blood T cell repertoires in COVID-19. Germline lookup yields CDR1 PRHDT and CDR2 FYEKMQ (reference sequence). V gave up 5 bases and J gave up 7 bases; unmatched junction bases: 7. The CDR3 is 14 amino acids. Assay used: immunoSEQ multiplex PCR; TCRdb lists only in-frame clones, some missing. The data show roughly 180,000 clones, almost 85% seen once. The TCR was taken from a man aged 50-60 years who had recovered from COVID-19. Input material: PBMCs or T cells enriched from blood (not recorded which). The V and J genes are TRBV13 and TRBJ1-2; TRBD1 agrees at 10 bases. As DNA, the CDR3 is TGTGCCAGCAGCCTCCGGGACAGGGGCGGTGGCTACACCTTC. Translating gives CASSLRDRGGGYTF.